Listed here are 24 T cell receptor beta chains from one sample, sequenced in a study of blood T cell repertoires in COVID-19. Generated by immunoSEQ multiplex PCR, the TCRdb table keeps only in-frame clones and is missing some. The profile shows about 110,000 clones, 84% of them singletons. The sample comprised peripheral blood. These receptors were obtained from an older woman with acute or convalescent COVID-19.

The CDR3 bases are TGTGCCAGCAGCTTAGTTCGGGGGGACTACGAGCAGTACTTC. Translating gives CASSLVRGDYEQYF. The chain joins TRBV7-2 to TRBJ2-7; 7 nucleotides agree with TRBD2. CDR3 length equals 14 residues. The V and J ends lost 1 base and 3 bases, in that order; junction bases with no gene match: 3. In germline, CDR1 is SGHTA, CDR2 FQGNSA.

This clone has only one observation. The chain carries TRBV5-1 and TRBJ2-3, with a weak D call TRBD2 (6 bases). V was clipped by 0 bases and J by 4 bases, with 15 bases between them. The V gene's germline CDR1 is SGHRS and CDR2 YFSETQ. There are 16 residues in the CDR3. The CDR3 sequence is CASSLGPPGGADTQYF. The CDR3 coding sequence is TGCGCCAGCAGCTTGGGTCCGCCCGGAGGGGCAGATACGCAGTATTTT.

The chain joins TRBV30 to TRBJ2-1; maybe TRBD2 (5 bases). This CDR3 has 15 residues. The V end was cut by 2 bases, the J end by 0 bases, with 11 bases between. The germline gives CDR1 GTSNPN, CDR2 SVGIG (reference sequence). This chain's CDR3 is CAWSRGRPSYNEQFF. CDR3 bases: TGTGCCTGGAGTCGGGGAAGGCCCTCCTACAATGAGCAGTTCTTC.

The chain recombines TRBV4-1 with TRBJ2-2, with D tentatively TRBD1 (6 bases). The CDR3 runs to 16 residues. V was pared by 0 bases and J by 6 bases, with 14 bases between. The germline V gene encodes CDR1 MGHRA and CDR2 YSYEKL. DNA of the CDR3: TGCGCCAGCAGCCAAGATCTTACAGGGAAGGCCGGGGAGCTGTTTTTT. Protein product: CASSQDLTGKAGELFF.

The rearrangement links TRBV2 to TRBJ1-1, with a possible D match to TRBD1 (6 bases). This CDR3 is built from 14 residues. Per the germline V gene, CDR1 is SNHLY and CDR2 is FYNNEI. Trimming stripped 6 bases from V and 4 bases from J, with 15 bases between. The CDR3 bases are TGTGCCAGCAGGATGAACACGGACAGCACTGAAGCTTTCTTT. Amino acid sequence: CASRMNTDSTEAFF.

The chain has TRBV11-2 and TRBJ1-6; tentatively, D is TRBD1 (5 bases). V lost 5 bases and J lost 3, with 8 bases in between. There are 14 residues in the CDR3. Germline assignment: CDR1 SGHAT and CDR2 FQNNGV. CDR3 region: CASSRQNYNSPLHF. The CDR3 DNA is TGTGCCAGCAGCCGACAGAACTATAATTCACCCCTCCACTTT.

There are a few counts of this clone. CDR3 sequence: CASRDRDVWNTIYF. DNA for the CDR3: TGTGCCAGCAGGGACAGGGATGTTTGGAACACCATATATTTT. The J gene is TRBJ1-3, the V gene TRBV2; 8 bases fit TRBD1. Germline-derived CDR1 and CDR2 are SNHLY and FYNNEI. The V and J ends lost 6 bases and 7 bases, in that order; junction bases with no gene match: 8. The CDR3 has 14 amino acids.

The chain links TRBV2 to TRBJ1-5; TRBD1 matches at 8 bases. The V gene end was trimmed by 3 bases and the J gene end by 1 base; junction bases not matched to a gene: 2. CDR1 is SNHLY and CDR2 is FYNNEI in the germline V gene. The CDR3 totals 15 residues. CDR3 amino acids: CASSEWTGSNQPQHF. The CDR3 DNA reads as TGTGCCAGCAGTGAGTGGACAGGGAGCAATCAGCCCCAGCATTTT. The full variable domain, completed using reference TRBV2 and TRBJ1-5, is EPEVTQTPSHQVTQMGQEVILRCVPISNHLYFYWYRQILGQKVEFLVSFYNNEISEKSEIFDDQFSVERPDGSNFTLKIRSTKLEDSAMYFCASSEWTGSNQPQHFGDGTRLSIL.

The V gene is TRBV2, the J gene TRBJ1-2; TRBD1 aligns across 8 bases. CDR1 and CDR2 (germline): SNHLY, FYNNEI. Germline trimming cut 5 bases from V and 6 bases from J; bases unmatched to any gene: 5. The CDR3 sequence is 13 residues long. CDR3 amino acids: CASSLGQENGYTF. The CDR3 DNA reads as TGTGCCAGCAGTCTGGGACAGGAGAATGGCTACACCTTC.

V and J are TRBV23-1 and TRBJ1-5; TRBD1 might be the D (5 bases). TRBV23-1 belongs to the ORF category, with a function that is uncertain. This CDR3 is 13 amino acids long. The V gene lost 3 bases and the J gene lost 4 bases, with 7 bases spanning the gap. The CDR3 loop reads CASSQGRNQPQHF. The CDR3 coding sequence is TGCGCCAGCAGTCAGGGGCGGAATCAGCCCCAGCATTTT.

Notes on this clone: Different DNA sequences within this sample yield the same CDR3. This chain links TRBV7-9 with TRBJ2-7; 10 nucleotides agree with TRBD2. This CDR3 comprises 14 residues. Per the germline V gene, CDR1 is SEHNR and CDR2 is FQNEAQ (reference sequence). The V segment lost 5 bases and the J segment 2 bases; nucleotides outside the gene matches: 3. Here the CDR3 reads CASSLSGRAYEQYF. The CDR3 DNA reads TGTGCCAGCAGCCTGAGCGGGAGGGCCTACGAGCAGTACTTC.

The chain uses TRBV5-8 and TRBJ1-2; TRBD1 matches at 8 bases. The V and J ends lost 4 bases and 3 bases, in that order; junction bases with no gene match: 5. The length of the CDR3 is 14 residues. CDR1 SGHTS and CDR2 YDEGEE come from the germline V gene. In DNA form, the CDR3 reads TGTGCCAGCAGCCTCCTGACAGGGGACTATGGCTACACCTTC. Residues: CASSLLTGDYGYTF.

V and J are TRBV6-6 and TRBJ1-1; possible D gene TRBD1, 5 bases. Germline V gives CDR1 MNHNY, CDR2 SVGAGI (reference sequence). V was clipped by 4 bases and J by 5 bases, with 11 bases between them. The CDR3 totals 13 residues. The CDR3 region is CASSWLSGTEAFF. Here the CDR3 DNA reads TGTGCCAGCAGTTGGTTGTCAGGGACTGAAGCTTTCTTT.

CDR3 sequence: CASSLLSTGRGTEAFF. The CDR3, as DNA: TGCGCCAGCAGCTTGTTATCGACAGGGCGGGGCACTGAAGCTTTCTTT. V usage is TRBV5-1 and J usage is TRBJ1-1, with TRBD1 identical over 7 bases. V lost 1 base, J lost 4 bases, and 10 bases stayed unmatched. This CDR3 region has 16 residues. The germline gives CDR1 SGHRS, CDR2 YFSETQ.

The rearrangement uses TRBV5-1 and TRBJ1-4, with D perhaps TRBD1 (5 bases). V dropped 4 bases and J dropped 5 bases, with 12 bases sitting between them. The CDR3 has 14 amino acids. Germline CDR1 reads SGHRS; CDR2 reads YFSETQ. CDR3 in amino acids: CASSNGGINEKLFF. The CDR3 DNA reads as TGCGCCAGCAGCAATGGGGGGATAAATGAAAAACTGTTTTTT.

The chain has TRBV3-1 (or the pseudogene TRBV3-2) and TRBJ2-2; D not certain. The germline gives CDR1 LGHDT, CDR2 YNNKEL (reference sequence). With 1 base removed from V and 6 bases from J, the gap between germline ends came to 9 bases. The CDR3 length is 14 residues. The CDR3 sequence: CASSQGSWAGELFF. The CDR3 nucleotides are TGTGCCAGCAGCCAAGGTAGCTGGGCCGGGGAGCTGTTTTTT.

The chain carries TRBV27 and TRBJ2-1; tentatively, D is TRBD2 (6 bases). CDR3 length: 14 residues. The germline CDR1 and CDR2 sequences are MNHEY and SMNVEV (reference sequence). V gave up 3 bases and J gave up 4 bases, with 10 bases separating them. CDR3 coding DNA: TGTGCCAGCAGTTTGGCGGGAAGTTACAATGAGCAGTTCTTC. It encodes CASSLAGSYNEQFF.

Here the CDR3 DNA reads TGTGCCAGCAGCCAACTAGCGACTGAAGCTTTCTTT. Encoded protein: CASSQLATEAFF. The gene calls are TRBV5-8 and TRBJ1-1; D ambiguous. Germline assignment: CDR1 SGHTS and CDR2 YDEGEE. The CDR3 runs 12 residues. Trimming removed 4 bases from V and 5 bases from J, with 9 bases in between.

This sequence joins TRBV2 and TRBJ2-7; no definite D call. CDR1 is SNHLY and CDR2 is FYNNEI in the germline V gene. CDR3 size: 12 residues. Trimming cost V 7 bases and J 7 bases, with 14 bases left between them. The DNA of the CDR3 is TGTGCCAGCAACTTCTTCGACGGGGAGCAGTACTTC. Its protein is CASNFFDGEQYF.

The J gene is TRBJ1-5, the V gene TRBV5-6; D remains ambiguous. V was cut by 0 bases and J by 4 bases, with 5 bases left in between. The germline CDR1 and CDR2 sequences are SGHDT and YYEEEE. The CDR3 contains 13 residues. CDR3 residues: CASSLVQNQPQHF. DNA of the CDR3: TGTGCCAGCAGCTTGGTTCAGAATCAGCCCCAGCATTTT.

The rearrangement links TRBV18 to TRBJ1-1, with D possibly TRBD1 on 5 matching bases. The CDR3 sequence is 15 residues long. Germline values: CDR1 KGHSH, CDR2 LQKENI. V was cut by 2 bases and J by 4 bases, with 14 bases left in between. CDR3 region: CASSPEGHQTTEAFF. CDR3 in DNA: TGTGCCAGCTCACCAGAAGGACATCAGACCACTGAAGCTTTCTTT.

The genes are TRBV4-2 and TRBJ2-3; TRBD2 is a possible D gene (5 bases). Trimming removed 5 bases from V and 3 bases from J, with 12 bases in between. Germline V CDR1 and CDR2: LGHNA, YNFKEQ. This CDR3 has 14 amino acids. The CDR3 loop is CASSGELVTDTQYF. Written as DNA, the CDR3 is TGTGCCAGCAGCGGTGAACTAGTGACAGATACGCAGTATTTT.

This chain uses TRBV27 with TRBJ2-3, with a weak D call TRBD2 (6 bases). Germline CDR1 is MNHEY and CDR2 is SMNVEV (reference sequence). The length of the CDR3 is 16 residues. Trimming removed 2 bases from V and 4 bases from J, with 16 bases in between. The CDR3 nucleotides read TGTGCCAGCAGTTTAATTCCCCAGACTAGTGCAGATACGCAGTATTTT. Its protein is CASSLIPQTSADTQYF.

V gene TRBV30 combines with J gene TRBJ2-3; TRBD2 aligns across 12 bases. CDR1 and CDR2 (germline): GTSNPN, SVGIG (reference sequence). The CDR3 extends over 15 amino acids. V lost 4 bases and J lost 4; bases outside the gene matches: 6. CDR3 DNA sequence: TGTGCCTGGAACCTAGCGGGAGGGTATGCAGATACGCAGTATTTT. The encoded protein is CAWNLAGGYADTQYF.